A selection of T cell receptor beta chains follows, all from one sample in a study of T cell responses to AZD1222 COVID-19 vaccine. Profiled with immunoSEQ multiplex PCR; TCRdb holds only in-frame clones, not every one. Altogether more than 250,000 clones are present, approximately 93% being singletons, with the ten largest covering around 0.57%. Sequenced here: peripheral blood, sampled on day 0 of AZD1222 vaccination. These receptors originate from an adult in good health. CDR3s include the opening cysteine and the closing phenylalanine or tryptophan. A D gene is named only where the DNA matches it firmly. Not all rows give a size; the values are once, few, many and, for expanded clones, a class.

j_call	clone_size	v_call	d_call	cdr3_aa	cdr3_nt
TRBJ1-2	.	TRBV2	TRBD1	CASILEQGAYGYTF	TGTGCCAGCATTCTTGAACAGGGGGCCTATGGCTACACCTTC
TRBJ2-2	.	TRBV27	.	CASSLARGTGELFF	TGTGCCAGCAGTTTGGCCAGGGGCACCGGGGAGCTGTTTTTT
TRBJ1-2	.	TRBV6-6	.	CASSYPETGGYTF	TGTGCCAGCAGTTACCCCGAAACGGGGGGCTACACCTTC
TRBJ2-1	few	TRBV29-1	.	CSAVRLLYNEQFF	TGCAGCGCCGTGAGGTTACTTTACAATGAGCAGTTCTTC
TRBJ2-7	once	TRBV6-5	.	CASRDGPYEQYF	TGTGCCAGCAGGGACGGACCCTACGAGCAGTACTTC
TRBJ1-5	.	TRBV18	.	CASNPGPNQPQHF	TGTGCCAGCAACCCGGGCCCCAATCAGCCCCAGCATTTT
TRBJ1-2	few	TRBV28	.	CASSQAPRGRGNYGYTF	TGTGCCAGCAGCCAAGCCCCTCGGGGTCGGGGGAACTATGGCTACACCTTC
TRBJ1-1	.	TRBV11-1	.	CASSLAPMNTEAFF	TGTGCCAGCAGCTTAGCGCCAATGAACACTGAAGCTTTCTTT
TRBJ1-1	.	TRBV5-4	.	CASSPEALRRAFF	TGTGCCAGCAGCCCGGAGGCACTCCGTCGGGCTTTCTTT
TRBJ1-1	.	TRBV7-2	.	CASSLGAGIPEAFF	TGTGCCAGCAGCTTAGGTGCAGGGATACCTGAAGCTTTCTTT
TRBJ1-1	.	TRBV27	.	CASRLRGANTEAFF	TGTGCCAGCAGACTCAGGGGAGCGAACACTGAAGCTTTCTTT
TRBJ2-1	few	TRBV19	TRBD2	CASSMRASGRAWNEQFF	TGTGCCAGTAGTATGAGGGCCAGCGGGAGGGCTTGGAATGAGCAGTTCTTC
TRBJ1-5	.	TRBV6-5	.	CASRQVNNQPQHF	TGTGCCAGCAGGCAGGTAAACAATCAGCCCCAGCATTTT
TRBJ2-7	.	TRBV27	.	CASSLSLTSPYEQYF	TGTGCCAGCAGTTTATCACTAACCAGTCCCTACGAGCAGTACTTC
TRBJ1-2	.	TRBV6-5	TRBD1	CASSPGGTVRGYTF	TGTGCCAGCAGTCCAGGGGGGACAGTAAGGGGCTACACCTTC
TRBJ1-1	.	TRBV10-3	TRBD1	CAISETGANTEAFF	TGTGCCATCAGTGAAACAGGGGCGAACACTGAAGCTTTCTTT
TRBJ1-3	.	TRBV28	.	CASSKGRDAGNTIYF	TGTGCCAGCAGCAAGGGCAGGGACGCTGGAAACACCATATATTTT
TRBJ2-1	.	TRBV28	TRBD2	CASSSGTSGGDEQFF	TGTGCCAGCAGTTCCGGGACTAGCGGGGGGGATGAGCAGTTCTTC
TRBJ1-5	.	TRBV28	.	CASSLGGTNQPQHF	TGTGCCAGCAGTTTGGGGGGGACAAATCAGCCCCAGCATTTT
TRBJ1-2	.	TRBV18	.	CASSPDENYGYTF	TGTGCCAGCTCACCAGATGAGAACTATGGCTACACCTTC
TRBJ2-2	.	TRBV29-1	.	CSADRGTGELFF	TGCAGCGCCGACCGGGGAACCGGGGAGCTGTTTTTT
TRBJ2-1	.	TRBV6-4	TRBD1	CASSDLDREVNEQFF	TGTGCCAGCAGTGATCTGGACAGGGAGGTCAATGAGCAGTTCTTC
TRBJ1-3	once	TRBV3-1/TRBV3-2	.	CASSQMAGSSSGNTIYF	TGTGCCAGCAGCCAGATGGCAGGGTCTAGCTCTGGAAACACCATATATTTT
TRBJ2-1	.	TRBV4-1	TRBD2	CASSQEWVGSGRRNEQFF	TGCGCCAGCAGCCAAGAATGGGTGGGGAGCGGGAGGAGGAATGAGCAGTTCTTC
TRBJ1-1	.	TRBV28	TRBD1	CASRLQGGGTEAFF	TGTGCCAGCCGCTTACAGGGGGGGGGCACTGAAGCTTTCTTT
TRBJ2-7	.	TRBV28	TRBD1	CASSPPLTGSSEQYF	TGTGCCAGCAGTCCTCCTCTGACAGGGTCATCTGAGCAGTACTTC
TRBJ2-2	.	TRBV4-3	.	CASSFDPNTGELFF	TGCGCCAGCAGTTTTGACCCGAACACCGGGGAGCTGTTTTTT
TRBJ2-2	.	TRBV6-6	.	CASSPGGAGDTGELFF	TGTGCCAGCAGCCCCGGCGGGGCCGGGGACACCGGGGAGCTGTTTTTT
TRBJ1-1	.	TRBV5-6	.	CASSLAGGNTEAFF	TGTGCCAGCAGCTTGGCCGGCGGGAACACTGAAGCTTTCTTT
TRBJ1-2	.	TRBV28	.	CASSLLAGDYGYTF	TGTGCCAGCAGTTTATTAGCCGGGGACTATGGCTACACCTTC
TRBJ2-7	.	TRBV6-5	TRBD1	CASSYDRGVYEQYF	TGTGCCAGCAGTTACGACAGGGGGGTCTACGAGCAGTACTTC